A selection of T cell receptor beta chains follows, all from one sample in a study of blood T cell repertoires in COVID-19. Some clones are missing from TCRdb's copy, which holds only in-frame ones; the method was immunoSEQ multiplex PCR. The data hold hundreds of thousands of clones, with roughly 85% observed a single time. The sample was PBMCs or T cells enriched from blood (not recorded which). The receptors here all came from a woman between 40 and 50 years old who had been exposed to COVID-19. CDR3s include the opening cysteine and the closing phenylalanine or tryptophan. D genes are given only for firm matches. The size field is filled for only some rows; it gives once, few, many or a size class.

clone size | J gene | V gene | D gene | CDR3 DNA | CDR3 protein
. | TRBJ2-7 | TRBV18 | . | TGTGCCAGCTCACCACGGCAGGGCTACGAGCAGTACTTC | CASSPRQGYEQYF
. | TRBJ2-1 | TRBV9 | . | TGTGCCAGCAGCGTATCTGGGCGGGGCGCATGGGGTGAGCAGTTCTTC | CASSVSGRGAWGEQFF
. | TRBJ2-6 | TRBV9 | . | TGTGCCAGCAGCCCCATGGGGGGGCTCCGCTCTGGGGCCAACGTCCTGACTTTC | CASSPMGGLRSGANVLTF
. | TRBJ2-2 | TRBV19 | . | TGTGCCAGTAGCCCCGCAGGGGCGAACACCGGGGAGCTGTTTTTT | CASSPAGANTGELFF
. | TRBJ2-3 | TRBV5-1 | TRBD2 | TGCGCCAGCAGCTTGACGCGGGGGGCCGGGGGGCCTACAGATACGCAGTATTTT | CASSLTRGAGGPTDTQYF
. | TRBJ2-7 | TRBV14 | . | TGTGCCAGCAGCCAAGATGTTAGCGAGCAGTACTTC | CASSQDVSEQYF
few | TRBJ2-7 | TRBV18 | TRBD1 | TGTGCCAGCTCACAGGGGGCCAACTACGAGCAGTACTTC | CASSQGANYEQYF
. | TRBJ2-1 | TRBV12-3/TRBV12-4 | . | TGTGCCACCAGGGACTCCTCCTACAATGAGCAGTTCTTC | CATRDSSYNEQFF
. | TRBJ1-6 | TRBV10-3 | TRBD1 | TGTGCCATCAGTGAGGCTCTGGAGGACAGGGCACAGTCGATCGGGCGTTCACCCCTCCACTTT | CAISEALEDRAQSIGRSPLHF
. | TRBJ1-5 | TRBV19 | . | TGTGCCAGTAGTATAGATCGAGCGGGGGATCAGCCCCAGCATTTT | CASSIDRAGDQPQHF
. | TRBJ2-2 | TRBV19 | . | TGTGCCAGTAGGGACCCGGGGGACACCGGGGAGCTGTTTTTT | CASRDPGDTGELFF
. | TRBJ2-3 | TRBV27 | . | TGTGCCAGCAGTTTGGAGGGTTCCAGCACAGATACGCAGTATTTT | CASSLEGSSTDTQYF
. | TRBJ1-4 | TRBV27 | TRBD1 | TGTGCCAGCAGTTCGCCGACAGGGGGTAATGAAAAACTGTTTTTT | CASSSPTGGNEKLFF
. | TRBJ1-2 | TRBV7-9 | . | TGTGCCAGCAGCTTAGGGATAACAGCATTCGTCTATGGCTACACCTTC | CASSLGITAFVYGYTF
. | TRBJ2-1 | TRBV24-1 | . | TGTGCCACCGCAGACATAGATGAGCAGTTCTTC | CATADIDEQFF
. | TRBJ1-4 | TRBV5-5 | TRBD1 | TGTGCCAGCAGCTACAGGGGGGAGGGAGAAAAACTGTTTTTT | CASSYRGEGEKLFF
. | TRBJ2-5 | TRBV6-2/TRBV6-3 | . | TGTGCCAGCAGTTACTTGGCTGGCGGGGCTCGACTTCAAGAGACCCAGTACTTC | CASSYLAGGARLQETQYF
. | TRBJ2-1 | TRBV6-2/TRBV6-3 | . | TGTGCCAGCAGTCGGACAGACGAGAGCCCGAAAGACAATGAGCAGTTCTTC | CASSRTDESPKDNEQFF
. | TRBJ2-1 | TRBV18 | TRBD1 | TGTGCCAGCTCCCCTCTGGGCCCGGGACAGGCCTACAATGAGCAGTTCTTC | CASSPLGPGQAYNEQFF
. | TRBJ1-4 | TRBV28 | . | TGTGCCAGCAGTTTCGCCGGGGTCAATGAAAAACTGTTTTTT | CASSFAGVNEKLFF
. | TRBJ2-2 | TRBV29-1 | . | TGCAGCGACCCGAGGGGGTCAGGGACCGGGGAGCTGTTTTTT | CSDPRGSGTGELFF
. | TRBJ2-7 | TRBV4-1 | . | TGCGCCAGCAGTTACAACACAGGGTTCGAGCAGTACTTC | CASSYNTGFEQYF
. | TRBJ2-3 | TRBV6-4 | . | TGTGCCAGCAGTGAAGGGACTACAGATACGCAGTATTTT | CASSEGTTDTQYF
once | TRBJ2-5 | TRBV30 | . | TGTGCCTGGAGTGGCCGCGGGGAGACCCAGTACTTC | CAWSGRGETQYF
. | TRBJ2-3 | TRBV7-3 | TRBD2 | TGTGCCAGCAAGAGACTAGCGGATACAGATACGCAGTATTTT | CASKRLADTDTQYF
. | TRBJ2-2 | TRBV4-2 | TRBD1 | TGTGCCAGCAGCCAAGAGGTGAAGGGGGCAGGGAACACCGGGGAGCTGTTTTTT | CASSQEVKGAGNTGELFF
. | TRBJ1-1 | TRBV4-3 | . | TGCGCCAGCAGCCAATTAGGGGGGAACACTGAAGCTTTCTTT | CASSQLGGNTEAFF
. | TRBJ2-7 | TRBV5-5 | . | TGTGCCAGCAGCAGAGAAAACGACATTCTCTACGAGCAGTACTTC | CASSRENDILYEQYF
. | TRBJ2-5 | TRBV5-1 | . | TGCGCCAGCAGCTTCCGGGGCCAAGAGACCCAGTACTTC | CASSFRGQETQYF
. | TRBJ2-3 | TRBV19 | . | TGTGCCAGTAAAGATGGAGCTTTTGGAACAGATACGCAGTATTTT | CASKDGAFGTDTQYF
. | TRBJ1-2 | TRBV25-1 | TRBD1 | TGTGCCAGCACCAAAAGTGGGACAGGGGGCTCTAACTATGGCTACACCTTC | CASTKSGTGGSNYGYTF
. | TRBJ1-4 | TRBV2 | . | TGTGCCAGCCAGCCCAGGGAAACTAATGAAAAACTGTTTTTT | CASQPRETNEKLFF
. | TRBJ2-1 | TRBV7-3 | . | TGTGCCAGCAGCCCAACCGGGACTCCCCCCCGCAATGAGCAGTTCTTC | CASSPTGTPPRNEQFF
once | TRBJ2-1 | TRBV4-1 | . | TGCGCCAGCAGCCAAGGTAACAGGTGGGATTCCTACAATGAGCAGTTCTTC | CASSQGNRWDSYNEQFF
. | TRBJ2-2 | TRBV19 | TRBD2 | TGTGCCAGTAGTATTACGGGGGGAGCCGGGGAGCTGTTTTTT | CASSITGGAGELFF
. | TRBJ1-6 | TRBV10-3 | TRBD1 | TGTGCCGCCCGGGGACAGGGGAGTTCACCCCTCCACTTT | CAARGQGSSPLHF
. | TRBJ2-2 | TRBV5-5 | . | TGTGCCAGCAGACTGGACACCGGGGAGCTGTTTTTT | CASRLDTGELFF
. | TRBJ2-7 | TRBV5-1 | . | TGCGCCAGCAGCCCGGGGGACAGAAGCTCCTACGAGCAGTACTTC | CASSPGDRSSYEQYF
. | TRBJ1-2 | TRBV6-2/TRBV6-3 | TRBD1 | TGTGCCAGCAGTCCGGGACAGGTCGGCTATGGCTACACCTTC | CASSPGQVGYGYTF
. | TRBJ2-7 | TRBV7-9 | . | TGTGCCAGCAGCCTCGACGGGTCCCCTGGAGAGCAGTACTTC | CASSLDGSPGEQYF
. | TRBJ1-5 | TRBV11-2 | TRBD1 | TGTGCCAGCAGCCGGACAGGGCAGCCCCAGCATTTT | CASSRTGQPQHF
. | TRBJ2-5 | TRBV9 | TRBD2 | TGTGCCAGCGGGACTAGCGGGGGCCAAGAGACCCAGTACTTC | CASGTSGGQETQYF
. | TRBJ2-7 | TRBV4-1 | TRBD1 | TGCGCCAGCAGCCAAGTCAAGGGGACAGGGGGCACCTCCTACGAGCAGTACTTC | CASSQVKGTGGTSYEQYF
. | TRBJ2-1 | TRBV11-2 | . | TGTGCCAGCAGGGGGACTTCGTCAAGCTCCTACAATGAGCAGTTCTTC | CASRGTSSSSYNEQFF
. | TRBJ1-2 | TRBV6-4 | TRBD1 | TGTGCCAGCAGCCGAGCAAGGGGGCTAAGCTATGGCTACACCTTC | CASSRARGLSYGYTF
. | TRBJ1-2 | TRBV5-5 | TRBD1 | TGTGCCAGCAGCTTACAATGGGACAGTGCCTATGACTACACCTTC | CASSLQWDSAYDYTF
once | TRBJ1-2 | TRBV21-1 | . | TGTGCCAGCAAGCCCGGGACAGCCTATGGCTACACCTTC | CASKPGTAYGYTF
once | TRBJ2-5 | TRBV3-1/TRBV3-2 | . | TGTGCCAGCAGCCCTACCCGGGAGACCCAGTACTTC | CASSPTRETQYF
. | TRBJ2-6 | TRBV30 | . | TGTGCCTGGAGGGGGGGACAGTCCCCATCCTCTGGGGCCAACGTCCTGACTTTC | CAWRGGQSPSSGANVLTF
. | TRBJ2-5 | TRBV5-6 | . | TGTGCCAGCAGCCCTGGGGACTTGGCCTTAAACTTC | CASSPGDLALNF
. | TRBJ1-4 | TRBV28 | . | TGTGCCAGCAGGGAAGGAGGGGCGGGGGCTAATGAAAAACTGTTTTTT | CASREGGAGANEKLFF
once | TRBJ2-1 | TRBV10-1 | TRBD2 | TGCGCCAGCAGTGCGCCACCTACTAGCGGGGAAAGCTATGAGCAGTTCTTC | CASSAPPTSGESYEQFF